A single TCR beta chain is shown here with its context. Its antigen remains unidentified. No clone much larger than this one lies a single base away; base qualities are absent. A distance of 10 bases separates the germline ends of V and J, which lose 1 base and 0 bases respectively. The germline V gene provides CDR1 SGHRS and CDR2 YFSETQ. The CDR3 starts with the cysteine, ends with the phenylalanine, and has 16 residues. Here the CDR3 DNA is all that survives: 48 bases in frame from base 1. This record comes from a study of blood T cell repertoires in COVID-19 (dated by TCRdb to about 2020). A note on the overall study: Collaborator samples came from the United States, Italy and Spain and covered acute and convalescent phases of COVID-19. A de-identified subject ID, COVID-19 status, age in years and sex were almost always included in the sample metadata. The prospective study material was composed of cDNA or gDNA derived from T cells, B-cell-depleted T cells, or PBMCs. The dataset comprised deeply sampled blood TCRbeta repertoires from subjects exposed to, actively infected with, or recovered from COVID-19. Where available, HLA class I and class II types were taken from metadata supplied by the sample provider and were not determined by assay-based typing. The samples were drawn from two sources: the first 160 participants of the ongoing ImmuneRACE study, and 950 to 1,500 subjects contributed by 6 global collaborators. The repertoires were made available in a free public database intended to serve as a resource for research on the immune response to SARS-CoV-2.

TCRbeta CDR3 regions were amplified from genomic DNA using the immunoSEQ Assay, a bias-controlled multiplex PCR. The original methods were these. The number of nucleated cells in each sample was estimated by amplification of reference gene primers within the assay. Sequence reads were collapsed and filtered to measure the absolute abundance of every unique TCRbeta CDR3 rearrangement. For each sample, productive Simpson clonality was calculated by taking the square root of Simpson's diversity index across productive rearrangements. In its TCRdb copy, this immuneACCESS table keeps in-frame sequences only and misses some clones. Where compared with another copy, unresolved V genes explain less than half of these, and the others have no known cause. V and J calls and clone size are copied from that table; D and trimming were computed from the DNA. A total of some 320,000 clones appear in this sample, about nine tenths of them only once. The top ten constitute roughly 5% of the sample.

Overall study results and their limits: The amount of clinical and demographic metadata varied by source and participant and was provided uncurated.

Participants in the prospective study were aged about 18 to 95 years, lived in 20 to 25 United States geographic areas, and enrolled through a virtual design. In the prospective study, participants were assigned to cohorts based on the clinical history participants reported in a screening survey and a study questionnaire. For ImmuneRACE Cohort 3, a participant was defined as recovered based on two consecutive negative NP/OP PCR tests, clearance by a healthcare professional, or resolution of symptoms. In the prospective study, mobile phlebotomists collected whole blood, serum and a nasopharyngeal or oropharyngeal swab from each participant. Participants in the prospective study had the option to provide additional blood draws and questionnaires over a roughly two-month period. Before DNA extraction, blood samples from the prospective study were shipped at room temperature or frozen.

The sequenced material came from PBMCs or T cells enriched from blood (not recorded which). This chain joins TRBV5-1 to TRBJ2-2, and possibly TRBD1, on 6 matching bases. The clonotype was recovered from a man aged 55 to 70 who had recovered from COVID-19. The nucleotide sequence reads as follows: TGCGCCAGCAGCTTGAGTACAGGGACGAACACCGGGGAGCTGTTTTTT. It is translated as CASSLSTGTNTGELFF.